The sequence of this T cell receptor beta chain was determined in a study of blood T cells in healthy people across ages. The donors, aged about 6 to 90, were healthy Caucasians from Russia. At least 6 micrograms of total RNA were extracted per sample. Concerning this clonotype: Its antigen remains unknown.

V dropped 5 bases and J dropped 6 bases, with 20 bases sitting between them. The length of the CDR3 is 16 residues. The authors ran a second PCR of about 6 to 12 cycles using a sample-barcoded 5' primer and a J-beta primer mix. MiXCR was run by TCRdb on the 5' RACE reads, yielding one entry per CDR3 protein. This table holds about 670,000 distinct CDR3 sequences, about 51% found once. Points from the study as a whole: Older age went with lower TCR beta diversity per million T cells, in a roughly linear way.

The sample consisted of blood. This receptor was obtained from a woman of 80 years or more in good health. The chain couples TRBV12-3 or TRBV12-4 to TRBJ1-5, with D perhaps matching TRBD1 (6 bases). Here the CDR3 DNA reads TGTGCCAGCAGTACTCAGACAGGAGGAGGCGGTCAGCCCCAGCATTTT. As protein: CASSTQTGGGGQPQHF.